These T cell receptor beta chains were read from a single sample in a study of T cell responses to AZD1222 COVID-19 vaccine. Generated by immunoSEQ multiplex PCR, the TCRdb table keeps only in-frame clones and is missing some. Here the sample spans more than 110,000 clones, approximately 85% being singletons. Sequencing was performed on peripheral blood, taken on day 0 of AZD1222 vaccination. The receptors shown here come from an adult in good health. Both conserved end residues are part of each CDR3. D genes are given only for firm matches. Clone size is stated in some rows and not others, as once, few, many or a class when expanded.

CDR3 protein	CDR3 DNA	D gene	V gene	J gene	clone size
CASAGSRVGYTF	TGTGCCTCTGCGGGCAGTAGGGTTGGCTACACCTTC	-	TRBV30	TRBJ1-2	-
CAISEGDRGEAFF	TGTGCCATCAGTGAGGGGGACAGGGGTGAAGCTTTCTTT	TRBD1	TRBV10-3	TRBJ1-1	-
CASSLGQNSYNEQFF	TGCGCCAGCAGCTTGGGGCAGAACTCCTACAATGAGCAGTTCTTC	-	TRBV5-1	TRBJ2-1	-
CASSLRLGNYEQYF	TGTGCCAGCAGCTTGCGACTAGGGAACTACGAGCAGTACTTC	-	TRBV5-4	TRBJ2-7	-
CASSQDPGQSWSSLYGYTF	TGCGCCAGCAGCCAAGACCCTGGACAGTCCTGGTCTTCTCTGTATGGCTACACCTTC	-	TRBV4-1	TRBJ1-2	-
CASSQEEGILNYGYTF	TGTGCCAGCAGCCAAGAAGAGGGGATTCTTAACTATGGCTACACCTTC	-	TRBV4-2	TRBJ1-2	-
CASSSQTGLGYTF	TGCGCCAGCAGCTCACAGACAGGGCTTGGCTACACCTTC	TRBD1	TRBV5-1	TRBJ1-2	-
CASSEGTASQPQHF	TGTGCCAGCAGTGAGGGGACAGCAAGTCAGCCCCAGCATTTT	TRBD1	TRBV6-1	TRBJ1-5	-
CGELEGVNTEAFF	TGTGGTGAGCTGGAGGGGGTGAACACTGAAGCTTTCTTT	-	TRBV27	TRBJ1-1	-
CASSSGTVPEAFF	TGTGCCAGCAGCTCCGGGACGGTTCCTGAAGCTTTCTTT	-	TRBV5-4	TRBJ1-1	few
CASSLASADTQYF	TGTGCCAGCAGCTTAGCTAGCGCAGATACGCAGTATTTT	-	TRBV7-8	TRBJ2-3	-
CSVVDGREKLFF	TGCAGCGTTGTTGACGGGAGGGAAAAACTGTTTTTT	-	TRBV29-1	TRBJ1-4	-
CASSFSGEQFF	TGTGCCAGCAGCTTTTCTGGTGAGCAGTTCTTC	-	TRBV13	TRBJ2-1	once
CASSRVPETQYF	TGTGCCAGCAGTAGGGTCCCAGAGACCCAGTACTTC	-	TRBV6-5	TRBJ2-5	once
CASSLAGTDTQYF	TGTGCCAGTAGTTTAGCGGGCACAGATACGCAGTATTTT	-	TRBV19	TRBJ2-3	-
CASSPRGQALNQPQHF	TGTGCCAGCAGCCCCAGAGGACAGGCCCTCAATCAGCCCCAGCATTTT	TRBD1	TRBV7-2	TRBJ1-5	-
CASSPGWDLNYGYTF	TGTGCCAGCTCACCAGGATGGGACCTGAACTATGGCTACACCTTC	-	TRBV18	TRBJ1-2	once
CASSLGDRQGGNTEAFF	TGTGCCAGCAGCTTAGGAGATCGTCAGGGTGGGAACACTGAAGCTTTCTTT	-	TRBV11-2	TRBJ1-1	-
CASSLSDLSSEKLFF	TGTGCCAGCAGTTTATCGGACTTAAGTAGTGAAAAACTGTTTTTT	-	TRBV27	TRBJ1-4	-
CASSTPYTF	TGTGCCAGCAGCACCCCCTACACCTTC	-	TRBV2	TRBJ1-2	-
CASSQPGGGVYEQYF	TGTGCCAGCAGCCAACCGGGGGGGGGTGTTTACGAGCAGTACTTC	TRBD2	TRBV3-1/TRBV3-2	TRBJ2-7	-
CAIDTGTGLWAPLHF	TGTGCCATCGACACCGGGACAGGGCTCTGGGCACCCCTCCACTTT	TRBD1	TRBV7-9	TRBJ1-6	-
CASSIGTVGYTF	TGTGCCAGTAGCATCGGGACGGTAGGCTACACCTTC	-	TRBV19	TRBJ1-2	-
CASSRGVGGTEAFF	TGTGCCAGTAGCCGGGGGGTAGGCGGCACTGAAGCTTTCTTT	-	TRBV19	TRBJ1-1	-
CASIRDTQRSGYTF	TGTGCCAGCATACGGGACACTCAACGTAGTGGCTACACCTTC	-	TRBV2	TRBJ1-2	-
CASTPGKGNGYTF	TGTGCCAGCACCCCGGGAAAAGGAAATGGCTACACCTTC	-	TRBV9	TRBJ1-2	-
CAIRQAGETEAFF	TGTGCCATCAGGCAGGCGGGAGAGACTGAAGCTTTCTTT	-	TRBV10-3	TRBJ1-1	-
CASSQGGDNEQFF	TGTGCCAGCAGCCAAGGTGGGGACAATGAGCAGTTCTTC	-	TRBV4-2	TRBJ2-1	-
CASRDRTDTQYF	TGTGCCAGCAGAGATCGCACAGATACGCAGTATTTT	-	TRBV12-3/TRBV12-4	TRBJ2-3	-
CASSGPPGGGNTIYF	TGTGCCAGCAGTGGTCCGCCAGGGGGAGGAAACACCATATATTTT	TRBD1	TRBV2	TRBJ1-3	-
CASSLGQGAASSGNTIYF	TGTGCCAGCAGTCTCGGACAGGGGGCAGCCTCCTCTGGAAACACCATATATTTT	TRBD1	TRBV6-6	TRBJ1-3	-
CASKPRLNSPLHF	TGTGCCAGCAAGCCCCGTCTCAATTCACCCCTCCACTTT	-	TRBV28	TRBJ1-6	-
CASSPWVGGTNYGYTF	TGTGCCAGCAGCCCTTGGGTGGGGGGAACTAACTATGGCTACACCTTC	-	TRBV7-9	TRBJ1-2	once
CASSYSGQQSDEQYF	TGTGCCAGCAGTTACTCGGGGCAGCAATCAGACGAGCAGTACTTC	-	TRBV6-5	TRBJ2-7	-
CASGGAGTDTQYF	TGTGCCAGCGGGGGGGCCGGGACAGATACGCAGTATTTT	-	TRBV7-6	TRBJ2-3	-
CASSYLLAGTPRAFF	TGTGCCAGCAGTTACCTCCTAGCGGGTACTCCTCGGGCGTTCTTC	TRBD2	TRBV6-2/TRBV6-3	TRBJ2-1	once
CASSSPGREGRYEQYF	TGTGCCAGCAGTTCCCCAGGGCGGGAGGGCCGCTACGAGCAGTACTTC	TRBD2	TRBV6-5	TRBJ2-7	once
CASSHAGVYEQYF	TGTGCCAGCAGCCATGCGGGTGTATACGAGCAGTACTTC	-	TRBV3-1/TRBV3-2	TRBJ2-7	few
CARKGTENTEAFF	TGTGCCCGGAAAGGGACAGAAAACACTGAAGCTTTCTTT	TRBD1	TRBV30	TRBJ1-1	-
CASRTSQGYNEQFF	TGTGCCAGCAGGACTAGTCAGGGCTACAATGAGCAGTTCTTC	-	TRBV28	TRBJ2-1	-
CASRPNGGETQYF	TGTGCCAGCAGACCCAATGGGGGGGAGACCCAGTACTTC	-	TRBV27	TRBJ2-5	-
CASSLERFTIRTEAFF	TGTGCCAGCAGCTTAGAGAGGTTTACAATCCGGACTGAAGCTTTCTTT	-	TRBV7-2	TRBJ1-1	once
CASSISTEAFF	TGTGCCAGCAGTATTAGCACTGAAGCTTTCTTT	-	TRBV12-3/TRBV12-4	TRBJ1-1	few
CAREKIDNQPQHF	TGCGCCAGAGAGAAGATAGATAATCAGCCCCAGCATTTT	-	TRBV10-1	TRBJ1-5	-
CASSSLAGGGETQYF	TGTGCCAGCAGCTCACTAGCGGGGGGTGGGGAGACCCAGTACTTC	TRBD2	TRBV7-2	TRBJ2-5	-
CASSSSREVKTGNTIYF	TGTGCCAGCAGTTCAAGTCGGGAAGTCAAGACTGGAAACACCATATATTTT	-	TRBV2	TRBJ1-3	-
CASSETPGAGTQYF	TGTGCCAGCAGTGAGACCCCCGGGGCGGGTACGCAGTATTTT	-	TRBV6-1	TRBJ2-3	-
CASSIKGQGPEAFF	TGTGCCAGTAGTATCAAAGGACAGGGACCTGAAGCTTTCTTT	TRBD1	TRBV19	TRBJ1-1	-
CASSLGETQYF	TGTGCCAGCAGCTTAGGCGAGACCCAGTACTTC	-	TRBV11-3	TRBJ2-5	-
CASSLSTGIVNTEAFF	TGTGCCAGCAGCCTATCCACAGGGATCGTCAACACTGAAGCTTTCTTT	-	TRBV7-8	TRBJ1-1	once